Sequencing of this TCR beta chain was carried out in a study of blood T cell repertoires in COVID-19. The wider study: COVID-19 samples collected from the United States, Italy and Spain covered acute and convalescent phases.

TCRdb's table, derived via immunoSEQ multiplex PCR, lists solely in-frame clones and lacks some. The sample lists about 54,000 clones; 80% to 90% were seen once. The sequence was collected from a human donor in a cohort sampled during active COVID-19. Sequences were obtained from peripheral blood.

The CDR3 DNA sequence: TGTGCCAGCAGCCCCTATGGTAGCCCTGGTGAGCAGTTCTTC. It yields the protein CASSPYGSPGEQFF. The V and J genes are TRBV7-2 and TRBJ2-1; D gene uncertain. The CDR3 has 14 residues. Germline V gives CDR1 SGHTA, CDR2 FQGNSA. Trimming took 5 bases from V and 9 from J, leaving 17 bases between them.